One sample yielded the 25 T cell receptor beta chains listed below, sequenced in a study of cytomegalovirus exposure and HLA in healthy donors. In the PCR, 60 Vbeta and 13 Jbeta primers were used. The method was immunoSEQ multiplex PCR; TCRdb's version includes in-frame clones alone and lacks a portion of them. The repertoire holds 150,000 to 200,000 clones, 75% to 90% seen once, with around 1.3% in the top ten. The sample taken for sequencing was PBMCs. The origin of the receptors is a boy aged 2 to 10 in good health and CMV-seronegative.

The chain carries TRBV7-9 and TRBJ2-1; the match to TRBD2 covers 9 bases. Germline V gene sequence: CDR1 SEHNR, CDR2 FQNEAQ (reference sequence). The CDR3 is 16 residues long. After removal of 1 base from V and 8 bases from J, the junction contained 9 bases not matched to a gene. CDR3 sequence reads: CASSLDFSGRSDEQFF. CDR3 in DNA: TGTGCCAGCAGCTTAGATTTTAGCGGGAGATCAGATGAGCAGTTCTTC.

The chain links TRBV2 to TRBJ2-1; TRBD2 matches 10 bases. CDR3 length: 15 amino acids. Germline V lookup: CDR1 SNHLY, CDR2 FYNNEI. Unmatched junction bases numbered 9, after V lost 7 bases and J lost 6 bases. CDR3 sequence reads: CASNKRGGQGNEQFF. CDR3 coding DNA: TGTGCCAGCAACAAGCGGGGGGGCCAAGGCAATGAGCAGTTCTTC.

Concerning this clone: Different DNA sequences within this sample yield the same CDR3. The J gene is TRBJ1-1, the V gene TRBV6-5; possible D gene TRBD1, 5 bases. The germline V gene encodes CDR1 MNHEY and CDR2 SVGAGI. V dropped 4 bases and J dropped 5 bases, with 11 bases sitting between them. The CDR3 contains 13 residues. The CDR3 loop reads CASSSTASTEAFF. CDR3 DNA: TGTGCCAGCAGTTCGACAGCCAGTACTGAAGCTTTCTTT.

V gene TRBV5-1 combines with J gene TRBJ2-2; D is unclear. The CDR3 has 13 amino acids. Germline CDR1 SGHRS, CDR2 YFSETQ. Trimming left V 0 bases short and J 5 bases short, with 5 bases between. Here the CDR3 reads CASSLVYTGELFF. CDR3 in DNA: TGCGCCAGCAGCTTGGTGTATACCGGGGAGCTGTTTTTT.

This clone was counted a few times. The chain recombines TRBV9 with TRBJ1-1; 7 bases match TRBD1. This CDR3 is 16 amino acids long. Germline V gene lookup returns CDR1 SGDLS and CDR2 YYNGEE. With V trimmed by 1 base and J by 1 base, 7 bases remained unmatched. CDR3 bases: TGTGCCAGCAGCGTAACCCCAGGGGGTACGAACACTGAAGCTTTCTTT. Residues: CASSVTPGGTNTEAFF.

This clone was detected a few times. Other DNA sequences within the sample encode an identical CDR3. The CDR3 sequence: CAWRGTPGNTIYF. The CDR3 coding sequence is TGTGCCTGGAGAGGGACACCTGGAAACACCATATATTTT. This chain joins TRBV30 and TRBJ1-3; tentative D call: TRBD1 (6 bases). CDR3 size: 13 residues. Germline CDR1 is GTSNPN and CDR2 is SVGIG (reference sequence). V was pared by 3 bases and J by 2 bases, with 8 bases between.

This clone was counted a single time. V gene TRBV9 combines with J gene TRBJ2-3; no clear D. CDR1 and CDR2 (germline): SGDLS, YYNGEE. The V gene lost 1 base and the J gene lost 4 bases, with 7 bases spanning the gap. The CDR3 runs 13 residues. The CDR3 DNA reads TGTGCCAGCAGCGTATCTTTAGCAGATACGCAGTATTTT. Its translation: CASSVSLADTQYF.

This chain connects TRBV25-1 to TRBJ1-1; 8 bases agree with TRBD1. Germline V gene sequence: CDR1 MGHDK, CDR2 SYGVNS. The CDR3 loop spans 12 amino acids. The ends lost 8 bases at V and 7 bases at J; junction bases unmatched: 6. CDR3 residues: CASRTGFGEAFF. The CDR3 DNA sequence: TGTGCCAGCCGGACAGGGTTTGGTGAAGCTTTCTTT.

This clone was counted only a few times. The rearrangement links TRBV4-1 to TRBJ1-2, with 9 bases lining up with TRBD1. V lost 3 bases to trimming and J lost 8 bases; unmatched junction nucleotides: 7. The germline CDR1 and CDR2 sequences are MGHRA and YSYEKL. The CDR3 runs 14 residues. DNA of the CDR3: TGCGCCAGCAGCCAGGTGGGGACAGGGATGGGCTACACCTTC. It yields the protein CASSQVGTGMGYTF.

The CDR3 DNA is TGTGCCAGCGGCGTCGGAGGACAGGCGCAGTATTTT. Protein sequence: CASGVGGQAQYF. The chain carries TRBV27 and TRBJ2-3; TRBD1 matches 7 bases. V lost 8 bases and J lost 10; bases outside the gene matches: 9. Germline CDR1 is MNHEY and CDR2 is SMNVEV (reference sequence). CDR3 length: 12 amino acids.

V is TRBV5-6 and J is TRBJ1-2; D call uncertain. The V gene lost 1 base and the J gene lost 6 bases, with 7 bases spanning the gap. The CDR3 has 12 residues. The germline gives CDR1 SGHDT, CDR2 YYEEEE. In DNA, the CDR3 is TGTGCCAGCAGCTTGTCTCAGGATGGCTACACCTTC. As protein: CASSLSQDGYTF.

The rearrangement joins TRBV7-8 to TRBJ1-1, with TRBD1 as a possible D gene (6 bases). V lost 5 bases to trimming and J lost 8 bases, with 12 bases between them. The CDR3 covers 12 residues. CDR1 and CDR2 (germline): SGHVS, FQNEAQ. CDR3 coding DNA: TGTGCCAGCAGCGGGCGGGGGGGCGAAGCTTTCTTT. Protein sequence: CASSGRGGEAFF.

The rearrangement joins TRBV30 to TRBJ2-1, with TRBD1 as a possible D gene (5 bases). V was pared by 8 bases and J by 0 bases, with 11 bases between. The CDR3 runs to 13 residues. Germline CDR1 reads GTSNPN; CDR2 reads SVGIG (reference sequence). The CDR3, as DNA: TGTGCCCGTGACAGTAGCTCCTACAATGAGCAGTTCTTC. It specifies CARDSSSYNEQFF.

CDR3 amino acids: CSALKFGTEAFF. The CDR3 DNA is TGCAGCGCCCTAAAGTTCGGCACTGAAGCTTTCTTT. The rearrangement uses TRBV29-1 and TRBJ1-1; no clear D. The CDR3 loop spans 12 amino acids. V was trimmed by 7 bases and J by 4 bases, leaving 13 bases between them. The V gene's germline CDR1 is SQVTM and CDR2 ANQGSEA. The complete variable domain, with remaining parts taken from reference TRBV29-1 and TRBJ1-1, reads SAVISQKPSRDICQRGTSLTIQCQVDSQVTMMFWYRQQPGQSLTLIATANQGSEATYESGFVIDKFPISRPNLTFSTLTVSNMSPEDSSIYLCSALKFGTEAFFGQGTRLTVV.

This chain links TRBV5-1 with TRBJ2-1, with TRBD2 matching over 10 bases. Trimming removed 0 bases from V and 7 bases from J; junction bases left unmatched: 4. The germline CDR1 and CDR2 sequences are SGHRS and YFSETQ. There are 15 residues in the CDR3. The CDR3 loop is CASSLGEREGNEQFF. The CDR3 coding sequence is TGCGCCAGCAGCTTGGGGGAGCGGGAGGGGAATGAGCAGTTCTTC.

V is TRBV9 and J is TRBJ1-3, with D unresolved. The CDR3 has 16 residues. Germline-derived CDR1 and CDR2 are SGDLS and YYNGEE. V lost 4 bases and J 4 bases, leaving 18 bases between the germline ends. In DNA, the CDR3 is TGTGCCAGCAGCTCCACCCTCGGGGAATTCGGAAACACCATATATTTT. It translates to CASSSTLGEFGNTIYF.

The CDR3 nucleotides are TGTGCCAGCAGCTTAGGGGACAGGAACTATGGCTACACCTTC. Its protein is CASSLGDRNYGYTF. V is TRBV7-9 and J is TRBJ1-2; 8 bases line up with TRBD1. There are 14 residues in the CDR3. CDR1 is SEHNR and CDR2 is FQNEAQ in the germline V gene (reference sequence). The V segment lost 1 base and the J segment 2 bases; nucleotides outside the gene matches: 0.

Note on this clone: One end of the junction is discordant with germline, which a read error may explain. The J gene is TRBJ1-4, the V gene TRBV19; 9 bases match TRBD1. Looked up from germline, CDR1 is LNHDA and CDR2 is SQIVND (reference sequence). The CDR3 runs 16 residues. As DNA, the CDR3 is TGTGTCAGTTCATCCCCCGGGACAGGGCGAAGCGAAAAACTGTTTTTT. Translating gives CVSSSPGTGRSEKLFF.

Note on this clone: The same CDR3 also results from other DNA sequences found in this sample. V and J are TRBV5-6 and TRBJ1-6; D unclear. The CDR3 contains 15 residues. Per the germline V gene, CDR1 is SGHDT and CDR2 is YYEEEE. V lost 5 bases and J 0 bases, leaving 9 bases between the germline ends. The CDR3: CASRQRSSYNSPLHF. The CDR3 DNA sequence: TGTGCCAGCAGACAACGGAGCTCCTATAATTCACCCCTCCACTTT.

The rearrangement joins TRBV2 to TRBJ2-5; TRBD2 aligns across 9 bases. Germline CDR1 reads SNHLY; CDR2 reads FYNNEI. Trimming removed 6 bases from V and 0 bases from J; junction bases left unmatched: 2. The CDR3 has 14 residues. CDR3 DNA sequence: TGTGCCAGCAGAGCGGGAGGTTACCAAGAGACCCAGTACTTC. Protein sequence: CASRAGGYQETQYF.

Notes on this clone: The junction and the germline gene differ at one end; a read error may be behind it. V is TRBV7-3 and J is TRBJ1-2; no definite D call. Germline CDR1 is SGHTA and CDR2 is FQGTGA. CDR3 length equals 14 residues. The DNA for the CDR3 is TGTGCCAGCGGCTTTGGAGGGTCTCTAGGTGGCTACACCTTC. It yields the protein CASGFGGSLGGYTF.

The chain has TRBV6-1 and TRBJ1-4; D is ambiguous. CDR1 is MNHNS and CDR2 is SASEGT in the germline V gene. The CDR3 consists of 13 residues. The V end was cut by 8 bases, the J end by 8 bases, with 15 bases between. The CDR3 coding sequence is TGTGCCAGCGAACTCGGGTCTCGGGAAAAACTGTTTTTT. Amino acid sequence: CASELGSREKLFF.

The chain employs TRBV6-5 and TRBJ2-2, with D possibly being TRBD2 (5 bases). The germline V gene has CDR1 MNHEY and CDR2 SVGAGI. The V end lost 0 bases, the J end lost 6 bases, and 14 bases lay between the germline ends. The CDR3 is made up of 16 amino acids. The CDR3 DNA sequence: TGTGCCAGCAGTTACTCCCCTCCGGTCGGGGCCGGGGAGCTGTTTTTT. Translating gives CASSYSPPVGAGELFF.

V is TRBV7-9 and J is TRBJ2-7, with 7 bases aligning to TRBD1. After removal of 5 bases from V and 9 bases from J, the junction contained 19 bases not matched to a gene. The CDR3 spans 16 residues. Looked up from germline, CDR1 is SEHNR and CDR2 is FQNEAQ (reference sequence). CDR3 nucleotide sequence: TGTGCCAGCAGCGACGGACAGGACTCCTCTTTCGAGAGGCAGTACGTC. Its protein product is CASSDGQDSSFERQYV.

The V call is TRBV25-1, the J call TRBJ1-1; 7 bases match TRBD1. Germline trimming cut 3 bases from V and 3 bases from J; bases unmatched to any gene: 7. The CDR3 is 15 amino acids. CDR1 is MGHDK, CDR2 SYGVNS, per germline. The CDR3 sequence is CASSDSTGRDTEAFF. The DNA for the CDR3 is TGTGCCAGCAGTGATTCGACAGGGAGAGACACTGAAGCTTTCTTT.